The TCR beta chain described here comes from a study of blood T cell repertoires in COVID-19. Study-wide context: Sites in the United States, Italy and Spain provided acute and convalescent COVID-19 samples.

Sequenced by immunoSEQ multiplex PCR; TCRdb stores in-frame clones only, minus some. The sample consists of just under 150,000 clones, 70% to 90% of them appearing once. Germline CDR1 is MGHRA and CDR2 is YSYEKL. Trimming cost V 1 base and J 2 bases, with 3 bases left between them. The CDR3 is 12 residues long. The source material was peripheral blood. This TCR derives from a human donor with acute or convalescent COVID-19. The donor label of this sample is uncertain. The V and J genes are TRBV4-1 and TRBJ2-7; D unclear. This chain's CDR3 is CASSQGPYEQYF. For the CDR3, the DNA is TGCGCCAGCAGCCAAGGGCCCTACGAGCAGTACTTC.